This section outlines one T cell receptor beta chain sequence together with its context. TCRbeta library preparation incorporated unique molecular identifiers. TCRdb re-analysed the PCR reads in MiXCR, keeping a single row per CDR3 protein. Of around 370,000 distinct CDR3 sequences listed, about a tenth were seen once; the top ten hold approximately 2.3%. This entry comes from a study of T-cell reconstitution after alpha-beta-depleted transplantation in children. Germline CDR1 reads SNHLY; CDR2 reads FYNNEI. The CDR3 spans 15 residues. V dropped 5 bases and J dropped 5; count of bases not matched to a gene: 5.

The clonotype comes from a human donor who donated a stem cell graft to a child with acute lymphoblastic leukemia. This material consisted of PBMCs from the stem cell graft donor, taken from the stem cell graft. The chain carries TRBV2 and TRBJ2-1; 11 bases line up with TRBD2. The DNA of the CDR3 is TGTGCCAGCAGTCCCCTAGCGGGAGGTAACAATGAGCAGTTCTTC. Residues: CASSPLAGGNNEQFF.